This is a list of T cell receptor beta chains from one sample in a study of Ad26.COV2.S vaccination and SARS-CoV-2 variants. Generated by immunoSEQ multiplex PCR, the TCRdb table keeps only in-frame clones and is missing some. The sample includes about 350,000 clones, approximately 86% of them seen just once. Sequencing used peripheral blood, obtained in a trial of Ad26.COV2.S vaccine versus placebo. The receptors were sampled from a person between 18 and 65 years old who received the Ad26.COV2.S COVID-19 vaccine or a placebo. The CDR3 runs from the conserved cysteine through the conserved F or W. A D gene is named only where the DNA matches it firmly. The listing skips clone size in some rows; elsewhere it reads once, few, many or a size class.

TRBD1,TRBV28,.,TRBJ1-2,CASSGTGSEDGYTF,TGTGCCAGCAGCGGGACAGGGAGTGAGGATGGCTACACCTTC
.,TRBV6-4,.,TRBJ1-2,CASSGKDGYTF,TGTGCCAGCAGTGGGAAGGACGGCTACACCTTC
.,TRBV6-6,.,TRBJ2-3,CASSSIGGPTDTQYF,TGTGCCAGCAGTTCTATCGGGGGGCCCACAGATACGCAGTATTTT
TRBD1,TRBV5-1,.,TRBJ1-3,CASSLGDRTTGNTIYF,TGCGCCAGCAGCTTGGGGGACAGAACTACTGGAAACACCATATATTTT
.,TRBV7-9,.,TRBJ1-1,CASSPPGRGNTEAFF,TGTGCCAGCAGCCCTCCGGGCAGGGGGAACACTGAAGCTTTCTTT
TRBD2,TRBV7-2,.,TRBJ2-4,CASSLVAGAGNIQYF,TGTGCCAGCAGCTTAGTAGCGGGAGCGGGAAACATTCAGTACTTC
TRBD1,TRBV2,once,TRBJ2-7,CASSDITSHRGGYEQYF,TGTGCCAGCAGCGATATCACTTCTCACAGGGGCGGATACGAGCAGTACTTC
.,TRBV2,.,TRBJ1-5,CASSEGVNSNQPQHF,TGTGCCAGCAGTGAAGGGGTAAATAGCAATCAGCCCCAGCATTTT
.,TRBV7-6,.,TRBJ1-5,CASSPSTGTNQPQHF,TGTGCCAGCAGCCCCTCAACGGGGACCAATCAGCCCCAGCATTTT
TRBD2,TRBV7-2,.,TRBJ2-7,CASSSTSGPYEQYF,TGTGCCAGCAGCTCGACTAGCGGACCCTACGAGCAGTACTTC
.,TRBV3-1/TRBV3-2,.,TRBJ1-2,CASSQGGGRVYGYTF,TGTGCCAGCAGCCAAGGGGGCGGAAGGGTCTATGGCTACACCTTC
TRBD2,TRBV11-2,.,TRBJ2-1,CASSTRTSGRVEQFF,TGTGCCAGCAGCACCCGGACTAGCGGGAGGGTTGAGCAGTTCTTC
.,TRBV5-4,.,TRBJ2-3,CASSARTWGTDTQYF,TGTGCCAGCAGCGCTCGGACATGGGGCACAGATACGCAGTATTTT
.,TRBV18,.,TRBJ1-1,CASSPPSVLVGPGEAFF,TGTGCCAGCTCACCACCGAGCGTTTTGGTAGGGCCGGGAGAAGCTTTCTTT
.,TRBV6-6,.,TRBJ2-3,CASSYSKSTDTQYF,TGTGCCAGCAGTTACTCGAAAAGCACAGATACGCAGTATTTT
.,TRBV19,.,TRBJ1-2,CASSRYREAGYTF,TGTGCCAGTAGTAGGTACAGGGAGGCTGGCTACACCTTC
.,TRBV11-3,.,TRBJ2-5,CASSWTANQETQYF,TGTGCCAGCAGCTGGACGGCCAACCAAGAGACCCAGTACTTC
.,TRBV5-6,.,TRBJ2-2,CASSLAGPGELFF,TGTGCCAGCAGCTTGGCGGGTCCCGGGGAGCTGTTTTTT